Below, 23 T cell receptor beta chains from the same sample are listed, as sequenced in a study of T-cell reconstitution after alpha-beta-depleted transplantation in children. Unique molecular identifiers were built into the TCRbeta library. TCRdb re-called the PCR reads through MiXCR, storing one row per CDR3 protein. The sample has hundreds of thousands of distinct CDR3 sequences; 10% to 15% are singletons. The specimen was PBMCs, mostly from graft donor cells, collected 360 days after TCRalphabeta/CD19-depleted stem cell transplant. These TCRs come from a male patient younger than 18 who had a stem cell transplant for acute myeloid leukemia, so the T cells may come from the graft donor.

This clonotype was counted ten times or more. This sequence joins TRBV7-2 and TRBJ2-5, with a tentative D call TRBD2 (6 bases). This CDR3 region has 14 residues. The V gene lost 2 bases and the J gene lost 4 bases, with 11 bases spanning the gap. Germline V gives CDR1 SGHTA, CDR2 FQGNSA. The CDR3 reads CASSLMAGRETQYF. The CDR3 bases are TGTGCCAGCAGCTTAATGGCGGGAAGAGAGACCCAGTACTTC.

This clonotype appeared many times. The gene calls are TRBV4-1 and TRBJ1-1, with 9 bases fitting TRBD1. Per germline, CDR1 MGHRA and CDR2 YSYEKL. V lost 1 base to trimming and J lost 1 base; unmatched junction nucleotides: 4. This CDR3 is built from 16 residues. CDR3 nucleotides: TGCGCCAGCAGCCAAGTCGGACAGGGGAGGAACACTGAAGCTTTCTTT. It yields the protein CASSQVGQGRNTEAFF.

In its sample, this clonotype was seen a few times. This sequence joins TRBV20-1 and TRBJ2-3; unclear D gene. CDR1 and CDR2 from the germline V gene are DFQATT and SNEGSKA (reference sequence). V was trimmed by 5 bases and J by 0 bases, leaving 9 bases between them. This CDR3 is built from 13 residues. The CDR3 DNA is TGCAGTGCTGGGAAGTACAGCACAGATACGCAGTATTTT. This encodes CSAGKYSTDTQYF.

The V call is TRBV19, the J call TRBJ1-1; D might be TRBD1 (5 bases). CDR3 length: 14 residues. CDR1 LNHDA and CDR2 SQIVND come from the germline V gene (reference sequence). V dropped 6 bases and J dropped 3 bases, with 14 bases sitting between them. The CDR3 coding sequence is TGTGCCAGTAGGGGGGTGTTGTTATACACTGAAGCTTTCTTT. This sequence encodes CASRGVLLYTEAFF.

This clonotype has only a few counts. This chain links TRBV4-2 with TRBJ2-3; 9 bases are shared with TRBD2. This CDR3 contains 16 residues. Germline loops: CDR1 LGHNA, CDR2 YNFKEQ. V shed 1 base, J shed 5 bases, and the junction held 7 bases outside the gene matches. Written as DNA, the CDR3 is TGTGCCAGCAGCCAAGTTGGCGGGAGGGCCGGAGATACGCAGTATTTT. Encoded protein: CASSQVGGRAGDTQYF.

V and J are TRBV4-2 and TRBJ2-1; TRBD2 might be the D (6 bases). V lost 2 bases and J lost 8, with 13 bases in between. The CDR3 has 14 amino acids. Germline assignment: CDR1 LGHNA and CDR2 YNFKEQ. CDR3 residues: CASSQWILADEQFF. DNA for the CDR3: TGTGCCAGCAGCCAATGGATACTAGCCGATGAGCAGTTCTTC.

The chain combines TRBV18 with TRBJ2-5; 8 positions match TRBD2. Germline lookup yields CDR1 KGHSH and CDR2 LQKENI. This CDR3 has 15 residues. Losses at the gene ends were 4 bases for V and 5 bases for J; bases not matched to a gene: 9. CDR3 loop: CASSLYGLAGETQYF. The CDR3 nucleotides read TGTGCCAGCTCACTATACGGACTAGCCGGGGAGACCCAGTACTTC.

The sample holds a few counts of this clonotype. This chain uses TRBV28 with TRBJ2-1; unclear D gene. CDR3 length: 11 residues. The germline gives CDR1 MDHEN, CDR2 SYDVKM. V gave up 7 bases and J gave up 9 bases, with 10 bases separating them. This chain's CDR3 is CASTTLREQFF. CDR3 coding DNA: TGTGCCAGCACCACCCTGCGTGAGCAGTTCTTC.

The chain couples TRBV4-3 to TRBJ2-3, with D unresolved. V lost 1 base and J 6 bases, leaving 8 bases between the germline ends. Per the germline V gene, CDR1 is LGHNA and CDR2 is YSLEER. This CDR3 has 13 residues. The CDR3 loop is CASSQVTADTQYF. CDR3 coding DNA: TGCGCCAGCAGCCAAGTAACTGCGGATACGCAGTATTTT.

A few counts support this clonotype. The chain employs TRBV4-3 and TRBJ2-7, with D perhaps given as TRBD1 or TRBD2 (7 bases each). Deletions cut 0 bases from V and 3 bases from J, with 15 bases between. The CDR3 is 16 residues long. Germline values: CDR1 LGHNA, CDR2 YSLEER. The CDR3 protein is CASSQEMSRGGYEQYF. In DNA, the CDR3 is TGCGCCAGCAGCCAAGAAATGTCCAGGGGGGGCTACGAGCAGTACTTC.

Worth noting for this clonotype: Relative to the germline gene, one junction end is altered; a read error may explain this. The chain joins TRBV7-7 to TRBJ2-7; 11 nucleotides match TRBD2. CDR1 is SSHAT and CDR2 is FNYEAQ in the germline V gene (reference sequence). The CDR3 has 15 residues. CDR3: CASSDGTSGSYEQYF. The CDR3, as DNA: TGTGCTAGCAGCGACGGGACTAGCGGCTCCTACGAGCAGTACTTC.

This clonotype came up a few times. The chain carries TRBV15 and TRBJ2-2, with D perhaps TRBD1 (6 bases). Germline CDR1 LNHNV, CDR2 YYDKDF (reference sequence). The V end was cut by 0 bases, the J end by 4 bases, with 12 bases between. There are 16 residues in the CDR3. The CDR3 DNA sequence: TGTGCCACCAGCAGAGACCTACCAGGGGCCACCGGGGAGCTGTTTTTT. This sequence encodes CATSRDLPGATGELFF. Full variable domain (remainder filled in from reference TRBV15 and TRBJ2-2): DAMVIQNPRYQVTQFGKPVTLSCSQTLNHNVMYWYQQKSSQAPKLLFHYYDKDFNNEADTPDNFQSRRPNTSFCFLDIRSPGLGDTAMYLCATSRDLPGATGELFFGEGSRLTVL.

V usage is TRBV7-2 and J usage is TRBJ2-2; D is unclear. The V and J ends lost 4 bases and 7 bases respectively, with 16 bases between them. Germline V gene data show CDR1 as SGHTA and CDR2 as FQGNSA. This CDR3 comprises 15 residues. CDR3 residues: CASSSTHSRGGELFF. As DNA, the CDR3 is TGTGCCAGCAGCTCTACACACAGCAGAGGCGGGGAGCTGTTTTTT.

This clonotype has ten or more counts. The V gene is TRBV24-1, the J gene TRBJ2-7; D not resolved. In germline, CDR1 is KGHDR, CDR2 SFDVKD. Trimming took off 5 bases at V and 4 bases at J, with 20 bases between the two ends. The CDR3 contains 16 residues. The CDR3 is CATSAITTDGLYEQYF. Written as DNA, the CDR3 is TGTGCCACCAGTGCTATTACGACGGACGGCCTGTACGAGCAGTACTTC.

This chain connects TRBV27 to TRBJ2-1, with unresolved D. Trimming left V 2 bases short and J 1 base short, with 3 bases between. The CDR3 covers 13 residues. Germline V gene data show CDR1 as MNHEY and CDR2 as SMNVEV (reference sequence). CDR3 in DNA: TGTGCCAGCAGTTTACAGTCCTACAATGAGCAGTTCTTC. Its protein is CASSLQSYNEQFF.

This clonotype was recorded a few times. The rearrangement links TRBV12-3 or TRBV12-4 to TRBJ2-2, with a weak D call TRBD2 (6 bases). The CDR3 totals 18 residues. V lost 4 bases and J lost 1, with 19 bases in between. CDR3 sequence reads: CASSWGVAGVLNTGELFF. The CDR3 DNA sequence: TGTGCCAGCAGTTGGGGGGTTGCCGGAGTATTGAACACCGGGGAGCTGTTTTTT.

The V and J genes are TRBV15 and TRBJ2-1, with 8 bases lining up with TRBD2. V shed 5 bases, J shed 2 bases, and the junction held 8 bases outside the gene matches. Per germline, CDR1 LNHNV and CDR2 YYDKDF (reference sequence). The CDR3 length is 16 residues. DNA for the CDR3: TGTGCCACCAGCGATGCGGGACTAGTAACCTACAATGAGCAGTTCTTC. Protein: CATSDAGLVTYNEQFF.

This clonotype was observed a few times. V gene TRBV10-3 combines with J gene TRBJ2-7, with a tentative D call TRBD1 (5 bases). This CDR3 region has 14 residues. Germline V gene sequence: CDR1 ENHRY, CDR2 SYGVKD. V dropped 5 bases and J dropped 2 bases, with 13 bases sitting between them. In DNA, the CDR3 is TGTGCCATCAGTCCACCAGGGATCCCCTACGAGCAGTACTTC. Translation gives CAISPPGIPYEQYF.

This chain joins TRBV18 and TRBJ2-3; D gene ambiguous. V was clipped by 0 bases and J by 5 bases, with 12 bases between them. This CDR3 comprises 15 residues. CDR1 is KGHSH, CDR2 LQKENI, per germline. The CDR3 coding sequence is TGTGCCAGCTCACCACCGGACGGGTTTCAAGATACGCAGTATTTT. Protein: CASSPPDGFQDTQYF.

The rearrangement joins TRBV3-1 to TRBJ2-2; TRBD2 matches 9 bases. Trimming at V came to 2 bases and at J to 5 bases, leaving 3 bases not matched to a gene. CDR3 length: 15 residues. CDR1 and CDR2 from the germline V gene are LGHDT and YNNKEL (reference sequence). CDR3 DNA: TGTGCCAGCAGCCAATTAGCGGGAGCTACCGGGGAGCTGTTTTTT. Translating gives CASSQLAGATGELFF.

V usage is TRBV28 and J usage is TRBJ2-1; TRBD2 agrees at 7 bases. CDR1 is MDHEN, CDR2 SYDVKM, per germline. The CDR3 is 19 residues long. The V gene end was trimmed by 5 bases and the J gene end by 0 bases; junction bases not matched to a gene: 16. The CDR3 spells CASSDDLGWGGSSYNEQFF. As DNA, the CDR3 is TGTGCCAGCAGTGATGATCTAGGCTGGGGCGGGAGCTCCTACAATGAGCAGTTCTTC. The complete variable domain, with remaining parts taken from reference TRBV28 and TRBJ2-1, reads DVKVTQSSRYLVKRTGEKVFLECVQDMDHENMFWYRQDPGLGLRLIYFSYDVKMKEKGDIPEGYSVSREKKERFSLILESASTNQTSMYLCASSDDLGWGGSSYNEQFFGPGTRLTVL.

This clonotype was recorded once. The chain has TRBV20-1 and TRBJ2-3; 12 positions agree with TRBD2. This CDR3 spans 18 amino acids. J was trimmed by 7 bases and V by 6 bases; bases with no gene match: 20. Germline values: CDR1 DFQATT, CDR2 SNEGSKA (reference sequence). CDR3 bases: TGCAGTGCCCTCAGACTAGCGGGAGACCTACGCCTGGTGAATACGCAGTATTTT. Translation: CSALRLAGDLRLVNTQYF.

In its sample, this clonotype was seen a few times. V gene TRBV7-9 combines with J gene TRBJ2-7; TRBD2 agrees at 13 bases. J was trimmed by 5 bases and V by 4 bases; bases with no gene match: 8. Per the germline V gene, CDR1 is SEHNR and CDR2 is FQNEAQ (reference sequence). This CDR3 is 16 amino acids long. Here the CDR3 DNA reads TGTGCCAGCAGCTCTTGGACTAGCGGGAGCCCCCACGAGCAGTACTTC. It encodes CASSSWTSGSPHEQYF.